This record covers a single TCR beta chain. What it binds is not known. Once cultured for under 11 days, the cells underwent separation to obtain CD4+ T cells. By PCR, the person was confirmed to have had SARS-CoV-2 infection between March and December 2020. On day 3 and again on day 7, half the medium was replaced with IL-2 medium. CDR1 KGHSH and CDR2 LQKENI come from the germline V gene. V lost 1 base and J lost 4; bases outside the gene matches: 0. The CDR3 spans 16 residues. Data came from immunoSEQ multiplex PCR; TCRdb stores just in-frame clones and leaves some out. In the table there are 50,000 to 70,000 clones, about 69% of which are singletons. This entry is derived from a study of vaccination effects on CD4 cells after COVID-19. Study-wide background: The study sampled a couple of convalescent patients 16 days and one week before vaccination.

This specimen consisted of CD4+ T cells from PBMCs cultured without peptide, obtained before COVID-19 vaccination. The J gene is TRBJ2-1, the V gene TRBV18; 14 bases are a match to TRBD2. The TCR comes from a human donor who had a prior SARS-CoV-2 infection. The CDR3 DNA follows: TGTGCCAGCTCACCACGACTAGCGGGAGGGTACAATGAGCAGTTCTTC. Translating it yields CASSPRLAGGYNEQFF.